This passage covers 22 T cell receptor beta chains from one sample sequenced in a study of T cells in Graves' hyperthyroidism and ophthalmopathy. TCR beta CDR3 sequences were amplified from RNA transcripts. HTBI primers were the set used in a first-round RT-PCR of the TCR CDR3. MiXCR, run by TCRdb on the multiplex PCR reads, gives a single entry per CDR3 protein. The sample comprises about 700,000 distinct CDR3 sequences, around 15% of which are singletons, and about a tenth rests with the top ten. Material for sequencing was blood. All receptors derive from a woman under 30 with Graves' hyperthyroidism.

This clonotype has more than one count but fewer than ten. The V and J genes are TRBV4-1 and TRBJ2-7, with TRBD1 as a possible D gene (5 bases). CDR3 length equals 16 residues. Trimming shortened V by 4 bases and J by 3 bases, and 19 bases separated the two germline ends. CDR1 and CDR2 from the germline V gene are MGHRA and YSYEKL. In DNA form, the CDR3 reads TGCGCCAGCAGCCCTAATAGGGGTGTTCCCGGCTACGAGCAGTACTTC. It yields the protein CASSPNRGVPGYEQYF.

V and J are TRBV19 and TRBJ2-3; D is uncertain. CDR3 size: 19 residues. CDR1 LNHDA and CDR2 SQIVND come from the germline V gene (reference sequence). Between the trimmed V and J ends, which lost 1 base and 2 bases, there was a span of 22 bases. CDR3 sequence reads: CASSIGVRRGRRYTDTQYF. DNA of the CDR3: TGTGCCAGTAGTATAGGCGTCCGCCGCGGCCGACGGTACACAGATACGCAGTATTTT. Full variable domain (rest looked up from reference TRBV19 and TRBJ2-3): DGGITQSPKYLFRKEGQNVTLSCEQNLNHDAMYWYRQDPGQGLRLIYYSQIVNDFQKGDIAEGYSVSREKKESFPLTVTSAQKNPTAFYLCASSIGVRRGRRYTDTQYFGPGTRLTVL.

This clonotype turned up a few times. The chain recombines TRBV12-3 or TRBV12-4 with TRBJ2-7; possible D gene TRBD1, 5 bases. V was shortened by 6 bases and J by 3 bases, with 12 bases between the two germline ends. The CDR3 covers 13 residues. CDR3 coding DNA: TGTGCCAGCAGCCTGACAGAGGTCTACGAGCAGTACTTC. Translating it yields CASSLTEVYEQYF.

This clonotype came up many times. The chain uses TRBV5-1 and TRBJ2-1; 11 positions match TRBD2. This CDR3 is built from 18 residues. Germline lookup yields CDR1 SGHRS and CDR2 YFSETQ. V was clipped by 3 bases and J by 3 bases; unmatched bases: 11. The CDR3 loop reads CASSSGGGTSGSYNEQFF. The DNA of the CDR3 is TGCGCCAGCAGCTCTGGAGGGGGTACTAGCGGGAGCTACAATGAGCAGTTCTTC.

To note about this clonotype: Given a much more abundant clone one base away, this may be a read error. This rearrangement joins TRBV20-1 to TRBJ2-7; 10 bases map to TRBD2. The J segment lost 5 bases and the V segment lost 1 base, leaving 11 bases of the junction unmatched. Germline lookup yields CDR1 DFQATT and CDR2 SNEGSKA (reference sequence). The CDR3 covers 16 residues. CDR3 nucleotide sequence: TGCAGTGCTAGAGGTTCGGCTAGCGGGAGACCCGACGAGCAGTACTTC. Protein sequence: CSARGSASGRPDEQYF.

This clonotype was seen a few times. The V gene is TRBV7-9, the J gene TRBJ1-4, with D perhaps matching TRBD1 (6 bases). The V end was cut by 6 bases, the J end by 0 bases, with 23 bases between. From germline, CDR1 is SEHNR and CDR2 FQNEAQ (reference sequence). There are 19 residues in the CDR3. Written as DNA, the CDR3 is TGTGCCAGCAGTCAACTTGATCTTCGGACAGCCGCAACTAATGAAAAACTGTTTTTT. It encodes CASSQLDLRTAATNEKLFF.

This clonotype showed up many times. The genes are TRBV7-3 and TRBJ2-7; D is ambiguous. Germline-derived CDR1 and CDR2 are SGHTA and FQGTGA. V was shortened by 1 base and J by 5 bases, with 15 bases between the two germline ends. The CDR3 totals 15 residues. CDR3 in amino acids: CASSLIDAWSHEQYF. The CDR3 coding sequence is TGTGCCAGCAGCTTAATAGACGCGTGGTCCCACGAGCAGTACTTC.

Many counts were recorded for this clonotype. The chain links TRBV11-2 to TRBJ2-2; D is perhaps TRBD1 (5 bases). The germline CDR1 and CDR2 sequences are SGHAT and FQNNGV. V shed 5 bases and J shed 0 bases, with 16 bases lying between them. The CDR3 spans 17 residues. The CDR3, as DNA: TGTGCCAGCAGCCAAGCGCAGGGTCGCACGAACACCGGGGAGCTGTTTTTT. Translation: CASSQAQGRTNTGELFF.

The chain is built from TRBV7-8 and TRBJ1-1, with TRBD1 as a possible D gene (6 bases). Germline CDR1 and CDR2: SGHVS and FQNEAQ. The CDR3 covers 15 residues. The germline V and J ends were trimmed by 5 bases and 1 base, with 14 bases remaining between them. Here the CDR3 reads CASSRLGGRNTEAFF. CDR3 coding DNA: TGTGCCAGCAGCCGCTTAGGGGGGAGGAACACTGAAGCTTTCTTT.

In this sample, this clonotype turned up many times. The chain uses TRBV28 and TRBJ2-1; the D gene is possibly TRBD2 (6 bases). CDR3 length equals 13 residues. Trimming shortened V by 3 bases and J by 7 bases, and 10 bases separated the two germline ends. Germline CDR1 and CDR2: MDHEN and SYDVKM. CDR3 residues: CASSFGGSNEQFF. The DNA of the CDR3 is TGTGCCAGCAGTTTTGGAGGGAGTAATGAGCAGTTCTTC.

J is TRBJ2-7 and V is TRBV29-1; 7 nucleotides line up with TRBD2. V lost 4 bases, J lost 2 bases, and 14 bases stayed unmatched. Germline values: CDR1 SQVTM, CDR2 ANQGSEA. This CDR3 contains 16 residues. The CDR3 reads CSVATLAGVSPYEQYF. The DNA of the CDR3 is TGCAGCGTTGCAACCTTAGCGGGCGTCTCTCCCTACGAGCAGTACTTC.

This clonotype was counted many times. V usage is TRBV20-1 and J usage is TRBJ1-2, with D perhaps TRBD1 (6 bases). The CDR3 runs to 15 residues. V dropped 2 bases and J dropped 3 bases, with 16 bases sitting between them. The germline V gene has CDR1 DFQATT and CDR2 SNEGSKA (reference sequence). The DNA of the CDR3 is TGCAGTGCTAGACAAACAGGGTGGGAAGACTATGGCTACACCTTC. It specifies CSARQTGWEDYGYTF.

There are many counts of this clonotype. This chain joins TRBV2 and TRBJ2-7, with D possibly being TRBD1 (5 bases). V was pared by 3 bases and J by 1 base, with 19 bases between. The CDR3 covers 17 residues. The V gene's germline CDR1 is SNHLY and CDR2 FYNNEI. CDR3 coding DNA: TGTGCCAGCAGTGATCTTTTTGGGCAGGGATATTCCTACGAGCAGTACTTC. It encodes CASSDLFGQGYSYEQYF.

The chain links TRBV19 to TRBJ2-7, with 7 positions matching TRBD1. CDR1 and CDR2 from the germline V gene are LNHDA and SQIVND (reference sequence). The CDR3 length is 13 residues. The V segment lost 8 bases and the J segment 4 bases; nucleotides outside the gene matches: 8. CDR3 bases: TGTGCCAGTGATTCCGGGACAGCGTACGAGCAGTACTTC. Translated, it gives CASDSGTAYEQYF.

This clonotype was found many times. This chain links TRBV2 with TRBJ2-5; TRBD2 might be the D (5 bases). This CDR3 is built from 12 residues. Germline-derived CDR1 and CDR2 are SNHLY and FYNNEI. Trimming took 2 bases from V and 5 from J, leaving 6 bases between them. The CDR3 spells CASSESGETQYF. In DNA, the CDR3 is TGTGCCAGCAGTGAATCGGGGGAGACCCAGTACTTC.

The chain joins TRBV27 to TRBJ1-2; D gene uncertain. There are 11 residues in the CDR3. Germline CDR1 reads MNHEY; CDR2 reads SMNVEV (reference sequence). V lost 8 bases to trimming and J lost 5 bases, with 9 bases between them. The CDR3: CASGLGYGYTF. The DNA of the CDR3 is TGTGCCAGCGGCCTAGGGTATGGCTACACCTTC.

V usage is TRBV20-1 and J usage is TRBJ1-5, with TRBD1 identical over 7 bases. The CDR3 extends over 20 amino acids. Germline CDR1 and CDR2: DFQATT and SNEGSKA (reference sequence). Losses at the gene ends were 6 bases for V and 0 bases for J; bases not matched to a gene: 23. The CDR3 nucleotides read TGCAGTGCCCCGGCCCCTACAGGGGATGAGAGGCGGTATAGCAATCAGCCCCAGCATTTT. Translated: CSAPAPTGDERRYSNQPQHF.

This clonotype appeared many times. The chain combines TRBV12-3 or TRBV12-4 with TRBJ2-3; D may be TRBD1 (5 bases). The V end was cut by 5 bases, the J end by 7 bases, with 13 bases between. This CDR3 region has 13 residues. Written as DNA, the CDR3 is TGTGCCAGCAGTGGGTGGGGCGCGAATACGCAGTATTTT. Amino acids: CASSGWGANTQYF.

This clonotype was found a few times. The chain joins TRBV7-9 to TRBJ1-4; D ambiguous. CDR3 size: 15 residues. Germline values: CDR1 SEHNR, CDR2 FQNEAQ (reference sequence). Trimming removed 4 bases from V and 3 bases from J, with 12 bases in between. The CDR3 sequence: CASSSGRAANEKLFF. As DNA, the CDR3 is TGTGCCAGCAGCTCCGGGAGGGCGGCTAATGAAAAACTGTTTTTT.

This clonotype was observed a handful of times. The chain couples TRBV7-9 to TRBJ2-7; a weak D match, TRBD1 (6 bases). This CDR3 spans 15 amino acids. Trimming cost V 5 bases and J 2 bases, with 16 bases left between them. Germline assignment: CDR1 SEHNR and CDR2 FQNEAQ (reference sequence). The CDR3 nucleotides read TGTGCCAGCAGCCTGCCGTGGGGGCCCCCCTACGAGCAGTACTTC. It yields the protein CASSLPWGPPYEQYF.

This clonotype was observed a few times. This chain joins TRBV24-1 and TRBJ2-2; D is undetermined. Trimming took off 3 bases at V and 7 bases at J, with 8 bases between the two ends. The CDR3 loop spans 13 amino acids. Germline V gene lookup returns CDR1 KGHDR and CDR2 SFDVKD. As DNA, the CDR3 is TGTGCCACCAGTGATCGCCTCTACGGGGAGCTGTTTTTT. Its translation: CATSDRLYGELFF.

This clonotype showed up just a few times. The chain carries TRBV20-1 and TRBJ1-3; D gene ambiguous. Germline CDR1 and CDR2: DFQATT and SNEGSKA (reference sequence). V dropped 1 base and J dropped 7 bases, with 11 bases sitting between them. This CDR3 is built from 13 residues. CDR3 in amino acids: CSARVLSINTIYF. CDR3 coding DNA: TGCAGTGCTAGAGTCCTTTCTATTAACACCATATATTTT.